This T cell receptor (beta chain) was recovered during a study of CD8 T cells in Susac syndrome. For the study at large: There were roughly six sequenced Susac syndrome patients with active disease and about 8 in remission. Overall study findings and caveats: As the study acknowledged, the number of individuals in its TCR sequencing and HLA analysis was relatively small.

Germline assignment: CDR1 LNHNV and CDR2 YYDKDF (reference sequence). This CDR3 is built from 16 residues. Trimming at V came to 3 bases and at J to 7 bases, leaving 8 bases not matched to a gene. The RNA input was roughly 0.45 to 1 ug, and it was reverse transcribed with random hexamers. The immunoSEQ assay covered 54 Vbeta and 13 Jbeta segments for CDR3. TCRdb re-analysed the immunoSEQ multiplex PCR reads in MiXCR, keeping a single row per CDR3 protein. Altogether under 250,000 distinct CDR3 sequences are present, approximately 94% being singletons, with the ten largest covering 0.15%. Purification of the CD8+ and CD4+ T cells relied on negative isolation, and TEMRA cells underwent FACS enrichment. The table lists this clonotype with a count of one. Its specificity is unknown.

Sequencing was carried out using CD4+ T cells from PBMCs. This sequence was found in a human donor with Susac syndrome. J is TRBJ1-6 and V is TRBV15, with 8 bases that match TRBD1. The CDR3 protein is CATSRTPGQANSPLHF. The CDR3, as DNA: TGTGCCACCAGCAGGACTCCGGGACAGGCAAATTCACCCCTCCACTTT. The whole variable domain, remainder taken from reference TRBV15 and TRBJ1-6, is DAMVIQNPRYQVTQFGKPVTLSCSQTLNHNVMYWYQQKSSQAPKLLFHYYDKDFNNEADTPDNFQSRRPNTSFCFLDIRSPGLGDTAMYLCATSRTPGQANSPLHFGNGTRLTVT.